This TCR beta chain was identified during a study of cytomegalovirus exposure and HLA in healthy donors (TCRdb year 2017). Looking at the study overall: According to a later analysis, one platform produced both the 110 or so validation repertoires and the 700 or so repertoires of the first cohort. The study combined high-throughput TCR immunosequencing, statistical association of individual TCRs with disease status, and machine learning to predict cytomegalovirus infection status. In addition to the first cohort of about 650 subjects, a separate validation cohort of about 120 different subjects was used. The study aimed to test whether signatures of past pathogen exposure could be identified by cataloging public T cell receptors.

Study-wide findings and limitations: In vitro tests confirmed that a few of the cytomegalovirus-associated TCR beta chains recognize cytomegalovirus antigens. Subsequent analysis determined that TCRs grouped into clusters in the first cohort also showed a tendency toward co-occurrence across the 120 validation repertoires, and approximately 94% of cluster scores exceeded 0. All 120 or so repertoires were used to score co-occurrence in the validation cohort in a later analysis, because that analysis had no HLA typing for the cohort. It was suggested by the authors that the approach could potentially be generalized to other disease states and immunological phenotypes. Across donors, most TCR sequences were observed very rarely, whereas some public TCRs were present in many individuals. In both the original and validation cohorts, the classifier was reported to diagnose cytomegalovirus status with high specificity and sensitivity. In the study, around 150 TCR beta chains were listed as associated with cytomegalovirus.

With regard to this clone: Its recognized antigen is unknown. Base quality data are lacking; no much larger clone is found one base away.

The CDR3 runs 14 residues from the cysteine to the phenylalanine. The CDR3 DNA has 42 bases and is translated from base 1. V loses 0 bases of germline sequence and J loses 4 bases, and the interval between the two ends is 10 bases. Based on the germline V gene (reference sequence), the CDR1 and CDR2 sequences are MNHEY and SMNVEV. Donors formed part of the validation cohort, which comprised 120 subjects and was distinct from the first cohort of 666 subjects. The library was obtained by the immunoSEQ multiplex PCR assay. On the study's bioinformatics: A statistical classification framework was built to diagnose cytomegalovirus status from the catalog of TCR beta chain sequences. The table comes from immuneACCESS by way of TCRdb, which keeps in-frame sequences with V and J called. Part of the clones is missing from these tables; in studies checked, under half for an unresolved V gene and the rest for unknown reasons. V and J calls and clone size are as listed in that table; D and trimming were resolved from the DNA. In this sample the table shows fewer than 250,000 clones, around four fifths of which occur a single time. The top ten clonotypes cover over 12% of the sample.

This sequence was found in a woman aged 25 to 45 in good health and CMV-seropositive. This chain is built from TRBV27 and TRBJ2-7, with the D segment identity uncertain. Material: PBMCs. The CDR3 sequence is CASSLSRRSYEQYF. The nucleotides are TGTGCCAGCAGTTTATCGCGCAGGTCTTACGAGCAGTACTTC.